Listed below are T cell receptor beta chains from one sample, sequenced in a study of blood T cell repertoires in COVID-19. Some clones are missing from TCRdb's copy, which holds only in-frame ones; the method was immunoSEQ multiplex PCR. The sample lists roughly 120,000 clones, roughly 84% seen once, with 0.7% to 1% in the top ten. The sample comprised peripheral blood. The receptors derive from a woman aged 70-85 years with acute or convalescent COVID-19. The CDR3 runs from the conserved cysteine through the conserved F or W. The order of the fields is CDR3 DNA, CDR3 protein, D gene, V gene, clone size, J gene. The D gene is left open where the match is weak. Part of the rows lack a size; the others show once, few, many or a class for expanded clones.

CDR3nt: TGTGCCAGCAGCGCCTTTGACAGGGAGGTTCAGCCCCAGCATTTT; CDR3aa: CASSAFDREVQPQHF; d_gene: TRBD1; v_gene: TRBV5-4; abundance: few; j_gene: TRBJ1-5
CDR3nt: TGTGCCAGCAGTGAAGGCCGAGAAGAGACCCAGTACTTC; CDR3aa: CASSEGREETQYF; d_gene: .; v_gene: TRBV6-1; abundance: .; j_gene: TRBJ2-5
CDR3nt: TGTGCCAGCAGCCCCGGAGAGATCCGGAAAGAAAAACTGTTTTTT; CDR3aa: CASSPGEIRKEKLFF; d_gene: .; v_gene: TRBV5-8; abundance: once; j_gene: TRBJ1-4
CDR3nt: TGTGCCAGCTCACCAATACAGGTTTTAGATTATGGCTACACCTTC; CDR3aa: CASSPIQVLDYGYTF; d_gene: .; v_gene: TRBV18; abundance: .; j_gene: TRBJ1-2
CDR3nt: TGTGCCAGCAGCCCTCAAGGGGGGGGTTACTACGAGCAGTACTTC; CDR3aa: CASSPQGGGYYEQYF; d_gene: .; v_gene: TRBV5-8; abundance: .; j_gene: TRBJ2-7
CDR3nt: TGCGCCAGCAGCTTGGAGGGACAGCCCGGGAACACTGAAGCTTTCTTT; CDR3aa: CASSLEGQPGNTEAFF; d_gene: TRBD1; v_gene: TRBV5-1; abundance: .; j_gene: TRBJ1-1
CDR3nt: TGTGCCAGCAGCGTAGAGGGTCGAGCGACAGGAAGCTCTGGAAACACCATATATTTT; CDR3aa: CASSVEGRATGSSGNTIYF; d_gene: .; v_gene: TRBV9; abundance: .; j_gene: TRBJ1-3
CDR3nt: TGTGCCAGTAGTATGACCGGGACTCCGCCCGCAGATACGCAGTATTTT; CDR3aa: CASSMTGTPPADTQYF; d_gene: .; v_gene: TRBV19; abundance: .; j_gene: TRBJ2-3
CDR3nt: TGTGCCAGCAGCCCGGACCGGGGGGCTGAAGCTTTCTTT; CDR3aa: CASSPDRGAEAFF; d_gene: .; v_gene: TRBV6-4; abundance: few; j_gene: TRBJ1-1
CDR3nt: TGTGCCATCGTCTCCGGGACAGCCCAAGAGACCCAGTACTTC; CDR3aa: CAIVSGTAQETQYF; d_gene: TRBD1; v_gene: TRBV24-1; abundance: .; j_gene: TRBJ2-5
CDR3nt: TGTGCCAGCAGCCCCGTCGAGTACGAGCAGTACTTC; CDR3aa: CASSPVEYEQYF; d_gene: .; v_gene: TRBV7-8; abundance: .; j_gene: TRBJ2-7
CDR3nt: TGTGCCAGCAGTCCAGGGACAGGGCAGCCGGAAACCGGGGAGCTGTTTTTT; CDR3aa: CASSPGTGQPETGELFF; d_gene: TRBD1; v_gene: TRBV27; abundance: .; j_gene: TRBJ2-2
CDR3nt: TGTGCCAGTAGTTCACAGGGTCAAGAGACCCAGTACTTC; CDR3aa: CASSSQGQETQYF; d_gene: .; v_gene: TRBV19; abundance: once; j_gene: TRBJ2-5
CDR3nt: TGTGCCAGCAGTGGACGGGGGACCACCGGGGAGCTGTTTTTT; CDR3aa: CASSGRGTTGELFF; d_gene: .; v_gene: TRBV2; abundance: .; j_gene: TRBJ2-2
CDR3nt: TGTGCCAGCAGCTTGGTGGCGGGGGCGCCAGGCGAGCAGTACTTC; CDR3aa: CASSLVAGAPGEQYF; d_gene: .; v_gene: TRBV5-6; abundance: .; j_gene: TRBJ2-7
CDR3nt: TGTGCCAGCAGCTCCCCCCGTGGAGCCGGGGAGCTGTTTTTT; CDR3aa: CASSSPRGAGELFF; d_gene: .; v_gene: TRBV11-3; abundance: .; j_gene: TRBJ2-2